This is a list of T cell receptor beta chains from one sample in a study of blood T cell repertoires in COVID-19. The table came from immunoSEQ multiplex PCR; TCRdb's copy has only in-frame clones and leaves some out. The sample yields some 190,000 clones, around 90% seen once. The sample consisted of peripheral blood. Every receptor here comes from a human donor in a cohort sampled during active COVID-19. The CDR3 runs from the conserved cysteine through the conserved F or W. A D gene is named only where the DNA matches it firmly. Not all rows give a size; the values are once, few, many and, for expanded clones, a class.

cdr3_aa,cdr3_nt,j_call,d_call,cdr3_length,clone_size,v_call
CASSPTSGGYYNEQFF,TGCGCCAGCAGTCCAACTAGCGGGGGGTACTACAATGAGCAGTTCTTC,TRBJ2-1,TRBD2,16,few,TRBV5-1
CASRETGTAGYGYTF,TGTGCCAGCAGAGAAACAGGGACAGCTGGGTATGGCTACACCTTC,TRBJ1-2,TRBD1,15,-,TRBV28
CATGTSGRARYNEQFF,TGTGCCACGGGGACTAGCGGGAGGGCCCGCTACAATGAGCAGTTCTTC,TRBJ2-1,TRBD2,16,-,TRBV25-1
CASSQEFGDREADSPLHF,TGTGCCAGCAGCCAAGAATTCGGGGATAGGGAGGCAGATTCACCCCTCCACTTT,TRBJ1-6,-,18,-,TRBV3-1/TRBV3-2
CASSLPQGQGATEAFF,TGTGCCAGCAGCTTACCCCAAGGACAGGGGGCAACTGAAGCTTTCTTT,TRBJ1-1,TRBD1,16,-,TRBV7-2
CASSSQGVGNQPQHF,TGTGCCAGCAGTTCACAGGGGGTTGGAAATCAGCCCCAGCATTTT,TRBJ1-5,TRBD1,15,-,TRBV27
CASKQGLANEQFF,TGTGCCAGCAAACAGGGTTTGGCCAATGAGCAGTTCTTC,TRBJ2-1,-,13,-,TRBV2
CASSFQSGQVGDEQFF,TGTGCCAGCAGTTTTCAGTCCGGACAGGTGGGAGATGAGCAGTTCTTC,TRBJ2-1,TRBD1,16,-,TRBV28
CATSDSGQGNTGELFF,TGTGCCACCAGTGATTCGGGACAGGGGAACACCGGGGAGCTGTTTTTT,TRBJ2-2,TRBD1,16,-,TRBV24-1
CASSSQAPRNTEAFF,TGCGCCAGCAGCTCGCAGGCGCCACGGAACACTGAAGCTTTCTTT,TRBJ1-1,-,15,many,TRBV5-1
CASSPGTTTGELFF,TGCGCCAGCAGCCCCGGGACAACCACCGGGGAGCTGTTTTTT,TRBJ2-2,-,14,-,TRBV4-3
CASSLGLAVTGELFF,TGTGCCAGCAGCCTTGGACTAGCGGTGACCGGGGAGCTGTTTTTT,TRBJ2-2,TRBD2,15,few,TRBV7-6
CASSLMAPGGNTIYF,TGTGCCAGCAGTTTAATGGCCCCGGGAGGAAACACCATATATTTT,TRBJ1-3,-,15,-,TRBV28
CASSYRTSGETQYF,TGTGCCAGCAGTTACAGGACTAGCGGAGAGACCCAGTACTTC,TRBJ2-5,TRBD2,14,-,TRBV6-5